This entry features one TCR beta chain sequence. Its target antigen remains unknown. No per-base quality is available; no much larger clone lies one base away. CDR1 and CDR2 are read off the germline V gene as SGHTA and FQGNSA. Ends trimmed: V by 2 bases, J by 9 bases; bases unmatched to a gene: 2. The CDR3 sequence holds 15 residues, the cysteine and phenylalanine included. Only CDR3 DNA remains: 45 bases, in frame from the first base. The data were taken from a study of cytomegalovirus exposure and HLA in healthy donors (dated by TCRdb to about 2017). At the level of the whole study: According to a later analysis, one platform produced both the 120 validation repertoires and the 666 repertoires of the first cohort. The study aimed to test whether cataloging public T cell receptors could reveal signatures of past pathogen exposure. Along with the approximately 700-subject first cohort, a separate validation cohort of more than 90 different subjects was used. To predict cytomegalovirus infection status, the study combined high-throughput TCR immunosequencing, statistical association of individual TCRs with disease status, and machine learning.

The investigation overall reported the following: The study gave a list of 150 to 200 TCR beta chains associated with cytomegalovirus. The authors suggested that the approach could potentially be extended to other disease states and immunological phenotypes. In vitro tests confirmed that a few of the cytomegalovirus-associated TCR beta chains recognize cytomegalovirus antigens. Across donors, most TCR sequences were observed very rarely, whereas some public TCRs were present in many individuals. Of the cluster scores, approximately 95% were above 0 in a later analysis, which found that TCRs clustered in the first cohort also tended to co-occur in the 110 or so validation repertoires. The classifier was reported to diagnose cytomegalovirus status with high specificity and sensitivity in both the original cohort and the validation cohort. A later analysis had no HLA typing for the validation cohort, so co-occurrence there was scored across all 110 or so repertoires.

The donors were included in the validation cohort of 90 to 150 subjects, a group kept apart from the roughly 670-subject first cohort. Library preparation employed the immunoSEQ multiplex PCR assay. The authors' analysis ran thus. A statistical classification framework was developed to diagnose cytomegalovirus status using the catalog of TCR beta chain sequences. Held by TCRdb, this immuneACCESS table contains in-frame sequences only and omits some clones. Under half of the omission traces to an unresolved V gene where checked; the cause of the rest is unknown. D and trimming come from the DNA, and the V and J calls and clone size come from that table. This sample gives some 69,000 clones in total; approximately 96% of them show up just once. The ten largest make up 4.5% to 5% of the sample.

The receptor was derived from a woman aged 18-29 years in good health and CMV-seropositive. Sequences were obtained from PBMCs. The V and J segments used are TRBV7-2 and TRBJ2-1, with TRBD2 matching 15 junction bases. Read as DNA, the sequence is TGTGCCAGCAGCTTACGGACTAGCGGGAGGGTTGAGCAGTTCTTC. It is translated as CASSLRTSGRVEQFF.